This T cell receptor beta chain was profiled in a study of beta chain features in type 1 diabetes. This CDR3 has 16 amino acids. From germline, CDR1 is MNHNY and CDR2 SVGAGI (reference sequence). Unmatched junction bases numbered 8, after V lost 5 bases and J lost 2 bases. The sequenced template was cDNA made from the entire isolated RNA. Clones were read by immunoSEQ multiplex PCR, and TCRdb kept only the in-frame ones, dropping some. The data show approximately 150,000 clones, around an eighth seen once. With respect to this clone: What it recognizes is unknown.

Whole-study results and caveats: Researchers report that Type 1 diabetes patients had moderately but significantly shorter TCRB CDR3s across all four CD4+ subsets.

The sequenced material came from central memory CD4+ T cells from blood. This receptor was identified in a man in his late teens or twenties with type 1 diabetes. The rearrangement uses TRBV6-6 and TRBJ1-5, with 8 bases matching TRBD1. This CDR3 reads CASSHLGQVGNQPQHF. CDR3 coding DNA: TGTGCCAGCAGTCACTTGGGACAGGTGGGCAATCAGCCCCAGCATTTT.